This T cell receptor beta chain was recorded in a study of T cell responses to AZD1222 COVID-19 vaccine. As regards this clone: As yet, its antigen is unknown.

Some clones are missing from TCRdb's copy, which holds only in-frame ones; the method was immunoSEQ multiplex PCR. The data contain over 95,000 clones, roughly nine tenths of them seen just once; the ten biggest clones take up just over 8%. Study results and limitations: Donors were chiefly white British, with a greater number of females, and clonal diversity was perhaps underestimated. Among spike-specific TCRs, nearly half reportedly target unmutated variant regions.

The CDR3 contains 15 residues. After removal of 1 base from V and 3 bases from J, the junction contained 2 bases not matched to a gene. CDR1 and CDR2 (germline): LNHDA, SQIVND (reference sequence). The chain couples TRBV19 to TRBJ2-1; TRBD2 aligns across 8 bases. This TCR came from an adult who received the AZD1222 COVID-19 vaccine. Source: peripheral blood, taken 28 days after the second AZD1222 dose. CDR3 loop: CASSIVGTSYNEQFF. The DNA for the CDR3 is TGTGCCAGTAGTATAGTGGGGACTAGCTACAATGAGCAGTTCTTC.